This T cell receptor (beta chain) was profiled in a study of T cell responses to AZD1222 COVID-19 vaccine. Generated by immunoSEQ multiplex PCR, the TCRdb table keeps only in-frame clones and is missing some. In the table there are over 150,000 clones, approximately 90% of which are singletons. CDR1 and CDR2 (germline): SGHDT, YYEEEE. V was trimmed by 3 bases and J by 0 bases, leaving 13 bases between them. This CDR3 contains 16 residues. The sequence derives from an adult in good health. The rearrangement joins TRBV5-6 to TRBJ1-3; D is undetermined. The sequencing used peripheral blood, collected on day 0 of AZD1222 vaccination. The DNA of the CDR3 is TGTGCCAGCAGCTACGGTCCACTGAACTCTGGAAACACCATATATTTT. This translates into CASSYGPLNSGNTIYF.